This passage covers 13 T cell receptor beta chains from one sample sequenced in a study of cytomegalovirus exposure and HLA in healthy donors. Primers included in the PCR were 60 Vbeta and 13 Jbeta primers. Only in-frame clones appear in the TCRdb table, and some are missing; sequencing was by immunoSEQ multiplex PCR. The data show approximately 180,000 clones, approximately 78% seen once. Material for sequencing was PBMCs. Source of these receptors: a young woman in good health and CMV-seronegative.

The gene calls are TRBV7-6 and TRBJ2-7, with D perhaps matching TRBD2 (5 bases). The germline V gene encodes CDR1 SGHVS and CDR2 FNYEAQ. This CDR3 contains 14 residues. V was cut by 2 bases and J by 3 bases, with 11 bases left in between. Written as DNA, the CDR3 is TGTGCCAGCAGCTTACCTAGCCTTTGCTACGAGCAGTACGTC. Translated, it gives CASSLPSLCYEQYV.

This sequence joins TRBV21-1 and TRBJ2-7; the table's D gene call, TRBD1, was not cross checked with the DNA. TRBV21-1 is labeled a pseudogene. CDR3 length equals 14 residues. CDR3 sequence reads: CASSEITGIYEQYV. DNA for the CDR3: TGTGCCAGCAGCGAGATTACAGGGATCTACGAGCAGTACGTC.

This clone was counted a single time. V usage is TRBV9 and J usage is TRBJ1-2; TRBD1 matches 8 bases. CDR1 and CDR2 from the germline V gene are SGDLS and YYNGEE. Losses at the gene ends were 3 bases for V and 4 bases for J; bases not matched to a gene: 5. The CDR3 extends over 14 amino acids. The CDR3 bases are TGTGCCAGCAGCGGTGGACAGGGAGGCTATGGCTACACCTTC. Protein product: CASSGGQGGYGYTF.

The genes are TRBV10-2 and TRBJ2-1; 7 positions match TRBD2. Germline V gene sequence: CDR1 WSHSY, CDR2 SAAADI. There are 14 residues in the CDR3. Unmatched junction bases numbered 3, after V lost 5 bases and J lost 2 bases. As DNA, the CDR3 is TGCGCCAGCAGTCGAGCGGGGACCTACAATGAGCAGTTCTTC. Protein sequence: CASSRAGTYNEQFF.

V gene TRBV19 combines with J gene TRBJ2-1; D is possibly TRBD1 (6 bases). The CDR3 consists of 15 residues. V lost 2 bases and J lost 4, with 12 bases in between. The germline V gene encodes CDR1 LNHDA and CDR2 SQIVND (reference sequence). The CDR3 region is CASSISRGSYNEQFF. Written as DNA, the CDR3 is TGTGCCAGTAGTATAAGCAGGGGATCATACAATGAGCAGTTCTTC.

A word on this clone: A read error may account for a junction end that differs from germline. This CDR3 is also generated by other DNA sequences in the sample. The CDR3 nucleotides read TGTGCCAGCAGCCGAACGGACAGGGGGCATGAAAAACTGTTCTTT. Protein: CASSRTDRGHEKLFF. The chain recombines TRBV6-5 with TRBJ1-4; 11 bases align to TRBD1. Germline lookup yields CDR1 MNHEY and CDR2 SVGAGI. The CDR3 spans 15 residues.

Details on this clone: The junction differs from germline at one of its ends, possibly a read error. The rearrangement joins TRBV7-9 to TRBJ2-1, with TRBD1 matching over 9 bases. CDR1 and CDR2 (germline): SEHNR, FQNEAQ (reference sequence). CDR3 length: 16 residues. This CDR3 reads CSSSPYGGQGMHEQFF. CDR3 DNA: TGTTCCAGCAGCCCATATGGAGGACAGGGGATGCATGAGCAGTTCTTC.

As concerns this clone: In the same sample, other DNA sequences code for this CDR3. The chain employs TRBV19 and TRBJ1-5; D might be TRBD1 (6 bases). This CDR3 is 15 amino acids long. V was pared by 7 bases and J by 0 bases, with 13 bases between. Germline CDR1 and CDR2: LNHDA and SQIVND (reference sequence). The CDR3, as DNA: TGTGCCAGTACTCCCGACAGGTATAGCAATCAGCCCCAGCATTTT. Its protein product is CASTPDRYSNQPQHF.

The chain couples TRBV6-5 to TRBJ1-1; TRBD1 matches at 9 bases. The CDR3 consists of 12 residues. Germline CDR1 MNHEY, CDR2 SVGAGI. J was trimmed by 9 bases and V by 6 bases; bases with no gene match: 5. CDR3 residues: CASRPGTGQAFF. The CDR3 DNA is TGTGCCAGCAGACCCGGGACAGGGCAAGCTTTCTTT.

The chain joins TRBV9 to TRBJ2-1, with 7 bases identical to TRBD2. Germline trimming cut 5 bases from V and 6 bases from J; bases unmatched to any gene: 5. The CDR3 is 13 amino acids. Germline V lookup: CDR1 SGDLS, CDR2 YYNGEE. The CDR3 region is CASSPPGGNEQFF. CDR3 sequence (DNA): TGTGCCAGCAGTCCCCCGGGGGGCAATGAGCAGTTCTTC.

Note on this clone: Within the sample, other DNA sequences also encode this same CDR3. The chain recombines TRBV27 with TRBJ1-2; 11 bases fit TRBD1. The junction had 4 bases not matched to a gene; V was cut back by 6 bases and J by 1 base. The germline V gene has CDR1 MNHEY and CDR2 SMNVEV (reference sequence). CDR3 length: 15 residues. The DNA of the CDR3 is TGTGCCAGCAGCCCCGGGACAGGGGGTAACTATGGCTACACCTTC. Amino acids: CASSPGTGGNYGYTF.

V gene TRBV7-2 combines with J gene TRBJ2-3; D ambiguous. This CDR3 comprises 14 residues. Trimming shortened V by 1 base and J by 4 bases, and 9 bases separated the two germline ends. CDR1 SGHTA and CDR2 FQGNSA come from the germline V gene. The CDR3 region is CASSLGYSPDTQYF. CDR3 coding DNA: TGTGCCAGCAGCTTAGGGTACTCCCCAGATACGCAGTATTTT.

A few counts support this clone. The chain joins TRBV27 to TRBJ2-2, with TRBD2 matching over 13 bases. Germline CDR1 and CDR2: MNHEY and SMNVEV (reference sequence). V trimming: 4 bases; J trimming: 7 bases; junction bases outside the gene matches: 3. The CDR3 sequence is 15 residues long. The CDR3 is CASSSTSGRGGELFF. The CDR3 nucleotides are TGTGCCAGCAGTTCTACTAGCGGGAGGGGCGGGGAGCTGTTTTTT.